This T cell receptor (beta chain) derives from a study of blood T cells in healthy people across ages. Findings and limits, study-wide: Donors of long life had a larger count of naive CD4+ cells and greater diversity than aged donors.

The second PCR ran about 6 to 12 cycles with a sample-barcoded 5' primer and J-beta primers. TCRdb itself ran the 5' RACE reads through MiXCR, one entry per CDR3 protein. This table has hundreds of thousands of distinct CDR3 sequences, roughly 50% appearing once. With regard to this clonotype: Antigen: not known.

Germline V lookup: CDR1 DFQATT, CDR2 SNEGSKA (reference sequence). The CDR3 is 14 amino acids. V lost 3 bases to trimming and J lost 5 bases, with 15 bases between them. The gene calls are TRBV20-1 and TRBJ2-3; the D gene is possibly TRBD2 (7 bases). The sequence derives from a man in his sixties in good health. Sequenced: blood. CDR3: CSARGGGAGDTQYF. CDR3 nucleotide sequence: TGCAGTGCTAGGGGTGGGGGGGCCGGAGATACGCAGTATTTT.